This T cell receptor (beta chain) was profiled in a study of cytomegalovirus exposure and HLA in healthy donors. Whole-study findings and limits: Later analysis suggested most CMV-associated TCR beta chains were HLA-restricted. There were several of the most significant clusters that appeared linked to common viral pathogens in a later analysis.

The CDR3 has 15 residues. With 2 bases removed from V and 0 bases from J, the gap between germline ends came to 10 bases. In germline, CDR1 is LNHDA, CDR2 SQIVND (reference sequence). This PCR relied on a set of 60 Vbeta primers and 13 Jbeta primers. The repertoire was sequenced with immunoSEQ multiplex PCR; TCRdb's copy has only in-frame clones and lacks some. The sample yields under 150,000 clones, roughly four fifths seen once. Regarding this clone: The antigen is unknown.

This sequence joins TRBV19 and TRBJ1-2; D not certain. The clonotype was recovered from a girl aged 2-15 years in good health and CMV-seronegative. What was sequenced was PBMCs. The CDR3 bases are TGTGCCAGTAGTATACAGGAAAACCCTAACTATGGCTACACCTTC. Its protein is CASSIQENPNYGYTF.